This T cell receptor beta chain was retrieved from a study of neurological immune-mediated disorders. There are many counts of this clonotype. The antigen remains undetermined. Study results and caveats: It was the repertoires of 18 of 34 multiple sclerosis patients that phylogenetic grouping placed in one related-CDR3 cluster, which is a possible signature. The greatest TCR clonal expansion occurred in HTLV-1-associated myelopathy and the least in multiple sclerosis, which fell below healthy controls.

CDR1 is DFQATT and CDR2 is SNEGSKA in the germline V gene (reference sequence). Trimming removed 6 bases at V and 1 base at J, with 10 bases between. The CDR3 spans 13 residues. Via MiXCR, TCRdb re-called the 5' RACE reads, giving one row per CDR3 protein. The repertoire consists of tens of thousands of distinct CDR3 sequences, with 2.5% occurring once and the leading ten covering approximately 2.3%. This receptor was taken from a man aged 45-65 years with multiple sclerosis. Sample: PBMCs. The J gene is TRBJ1-5, the V gene TRBV20-1; tentative D call: TRBD1 (5 bases). CDR3 in amino acids: CSARTRSNQPQHF. As DNA, the CDR3 is TGCAGTGCGAGGACACGGAGCAATCAGCCCCAGCATTTT.